This TCR beta chain originates from a study of shared clonotypes between healthy human individuals. The CDR3 extends over 13 amino acids. The germline V and J ends were trimmed by 0 bases and 4 bases, with 3 bases remaining between them. The germline V gene encodes CDR1 SNHLY and CDR2 FYNNEI. Study outcomes and limitations: Roughly 4.7% was the fraction of naive CD4 clonotypes found shared across four donors.

As regards this clone: Its specificity is not known. Additional DNA sequences in this sample encode the identical CDR3.

The authors ran the assay at deep level. Original data processing: Filtering differed, since immunoSEQ gave only junction sequences and no quality scores. Sequenced by immunoSEQ multiplex PCR; TCRdb stores in-frame clones only, minus some. That table is the source of V, J and clone size, and D and trimming were worked out from the DNA. The sample yields around 2.3 million clones, more than 90% seen once. This sequence was found in a man aged 18 to 30 in good health. The chain carries TRBV2 and TRBJ2-2; no firm D call. Sequencing was carried out using naive CD4+ T cells sorted from blood. Noted subset: CD45RA+ positively selected. The CDR3 sequence: CASSEAFTGELFF. The CDR3, as DNA: TGTGCCAGCAGTGAAGCCTTCACCGGGGAGCTGTTTTTT.